This T cell receptor (beta chain) was profiled in a study of radiation and T cells in renal cell carcinoma (dated by TCRdb to 2018 to 2021). About the investigation overall: Samples came from a clinical trial, in which primary renal cell carcinomas received 15 Gy stereotactic body radiation therapy followed by nephrectomy 4 weeks later. TCR beta sequencing covered approximately 51 samples in total, comprising roughly 26 tumors and around 27 peripheral blood samples. In the approximately 57 samples combined, 4,016,671 unique CDR3 nucleotide sequences were found, encoding about 2,700,000 unique CDR3 amino acid sequences.

There are 18 amino acids in the CDR3, from cysteine to phenylalanine inclusive. Kept here is only the CDR3 DNA, which spans 54 bases and is read in frame from base 1. V loses 2 bases at its end and J loses 10 bases; junction bases beyond the gene matches: 17. CDR1 and CDR2, looked up from the germline V gene, are SGHRS and YFSETQ. Findings and caveats that apply to the study as a whole: Tracking of blood repertoire dynamics stopped at three to five weeks after treatment, with no follow-up past that point. In blood, the top tumor clonotypes increased between baseline and 2 weeks post-radiation and then shrank by 4 weeks, which suggests that tumor-resident clones expanded only transiently. Because pretreatment tumor biopsies were not available, the study could not determine whether clonotypes were already present within the tumor at baseline. The single-armed trial design could not address effects of radiation dose or scheduling on the TCR repertoire.

Of note for this clone: Its antigen target is currently unknown. The record has no base qualities; no much larger clone is one base away.

According to the study, the label for this sample's time point signals: blood 2 weeks post-SBRT. The treatment or condition label here, explained by the study, means: 15 Gy SBRT to primary tumor, nephrectomy 4 weeks later. To track tumor-enriched clonotypes, serial peripheral blood was sampled from radiation-treated patients at baseline and at 2 weeks and 4 weeks after SBRT. All patients had renal cell carcinoma with clear cell pathology. The QIAamp DNA Blood Mini Kit (Qiagen) was used to prepare genomic DNA for TCR sequencing. Samples were included in the analyses only if all quality control checks were passed. TCR beta libraries were generated from genomic DNA with the immunoSEQ kit, following the manufacturer's recommendations. To prepare libraries, a first multiplex PCR with proprietary primers was run, followed by a second PCR that added unique barcodes, and a bead cleanup was done after each round. Each sample batch included a kit-provided positive control reaction and a negative control reaction. The final libraries underwent checking on an Agilent 4200 TapeStation D1000 ScreenTape, volumetric pooling, and quantification by qPCR. An Illumina NextSeq500 fitted with a MidOutput 150-cycle cartridge performed the sequencing, running 156 Read1 cycles and 15 Index1 cycles with the kit's custom primers. The pooled library was loaded at around 1.1 pM with a roughly 20% PhiX control spike-in. The source study handled its data this way. Vendor-processed data were analyzed in R, and a clonotype was defined as all T cells sharing the same CDR3 nucleotide sequence. For clone abundance analyses, frequencies were normalized to the 10,000 most abundant clones in each sample. Public T cell clones, averaging fewer than five per sample, were removed before analysis. A difference in abundance of at least 32-fold between compartments was used to define tumor-enriched and baseline blood-enriched clonotypes. A beta-binomial differential abundance model was used to identify clonotypes that were expanded or contracted between blood time points. The Baroni-Urbani and Buser coefficient was used to measure tumor-blood repertoire similarity, and groups were compared with two-tailed Wilcoxon tests in R. The source is immuneACCESS, and TCRdb retained only in-frame sequences with V and J called. Part of the clones is not carried over; for the studies checked, unresolved V genes explain less than half of this, and the remainder is unexplained. Clone size and V and J calls were adopted from that table, with D and trimming inferred from the DNA. The sample table records some 58,000 clones; around 81% of these occur just once. The top ten clones comprise about 7% of the sample.

The rearrangement combines TRBV5-1 with TRBJ2-1, and TRBD1 matches 11 of the central bases. The source of this sequence is a man aged 55 to 70 with renal cell carcinoma. The source was blood, collected from a patient whose treatment included radiotherapy and nephrectomy. The CDR3 region: CASSFGGTGGGEWSEQFF. The DNA sequence reads TGCGCCAGCAGCTTCGGCGGGACAGGGGGTGGCGAGTGGTCGGAGCAGTTCTTC.